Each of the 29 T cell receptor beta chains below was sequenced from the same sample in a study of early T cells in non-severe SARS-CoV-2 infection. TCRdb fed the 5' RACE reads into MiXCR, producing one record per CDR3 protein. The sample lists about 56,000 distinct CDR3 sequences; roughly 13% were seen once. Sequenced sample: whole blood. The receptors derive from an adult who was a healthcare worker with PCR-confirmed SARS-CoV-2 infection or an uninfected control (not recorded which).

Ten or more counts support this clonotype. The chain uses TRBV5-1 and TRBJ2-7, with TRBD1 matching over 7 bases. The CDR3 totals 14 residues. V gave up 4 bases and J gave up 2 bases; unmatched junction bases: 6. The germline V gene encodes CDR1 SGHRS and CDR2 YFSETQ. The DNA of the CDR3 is TGCGCCAGCAGCCTCGACAGGGCAACCTACGAGCAGTACTTC. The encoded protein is CASSLDRATYEQYF.

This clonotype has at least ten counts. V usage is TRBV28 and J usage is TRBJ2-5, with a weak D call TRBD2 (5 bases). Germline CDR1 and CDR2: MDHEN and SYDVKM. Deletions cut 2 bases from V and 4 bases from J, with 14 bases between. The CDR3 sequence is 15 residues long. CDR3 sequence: CASSLRPSRTETQYF. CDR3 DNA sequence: TGTGCCAGCAGTTTAAGACCTAGCAGAACAGAGACCCAGTACTTC.

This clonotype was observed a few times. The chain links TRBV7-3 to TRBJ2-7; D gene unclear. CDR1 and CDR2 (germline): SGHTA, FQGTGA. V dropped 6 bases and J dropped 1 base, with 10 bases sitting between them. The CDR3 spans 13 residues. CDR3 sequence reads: CASRSGASYEQYF. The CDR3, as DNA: TGTGCCAGCAGGTCAGGAGCTTCCTACGAGCAGTACTTC.

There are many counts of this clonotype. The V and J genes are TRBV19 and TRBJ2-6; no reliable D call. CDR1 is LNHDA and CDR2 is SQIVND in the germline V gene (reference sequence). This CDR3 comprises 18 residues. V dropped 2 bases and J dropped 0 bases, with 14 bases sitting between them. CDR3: CASSIRDGMSSGANVLTF. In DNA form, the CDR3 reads TGTGCCAGTAGTATAAGAGACGGAATGAGCTCTGGGGCCAACGTCCTGACTTTC.

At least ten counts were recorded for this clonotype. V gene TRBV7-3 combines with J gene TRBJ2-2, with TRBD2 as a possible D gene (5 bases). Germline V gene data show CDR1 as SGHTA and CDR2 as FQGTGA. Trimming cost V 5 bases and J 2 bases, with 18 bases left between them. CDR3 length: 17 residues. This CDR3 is CASSVLRTPANTGELFF. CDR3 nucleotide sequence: TGTGCCAGCAGCGTACTACGGACTCCAGCTAACACCGGGGAGCTGTTTTTT. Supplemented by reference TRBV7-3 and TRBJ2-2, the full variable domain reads GAGVSQTPSNKVTEKGKYVELRCDPISGHTALYWYRQSLGQGPEFLIYFQGTGAADDSGLPNDRFFAVRPEGSVSTLKIQRTERGDSAVYLCASSVLRTPANTGELFFGEGSRLTVL.

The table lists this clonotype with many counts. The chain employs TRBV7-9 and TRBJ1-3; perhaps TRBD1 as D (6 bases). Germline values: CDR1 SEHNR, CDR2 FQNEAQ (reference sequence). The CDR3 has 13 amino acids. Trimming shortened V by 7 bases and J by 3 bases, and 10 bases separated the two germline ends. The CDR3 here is CASTQGSGNTIYF. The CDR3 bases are TGTGCCAGCACACAGGGAAGTGGAAACACCATATATTTT.

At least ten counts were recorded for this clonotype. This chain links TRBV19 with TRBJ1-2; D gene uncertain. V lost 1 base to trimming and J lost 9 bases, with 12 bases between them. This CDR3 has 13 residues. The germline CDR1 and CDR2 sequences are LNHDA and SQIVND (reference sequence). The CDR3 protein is CASSIGPARSYTF. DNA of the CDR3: TGTGCCAGTAGTATAGGTCCAGCAAGGAGCTACACCTTC.

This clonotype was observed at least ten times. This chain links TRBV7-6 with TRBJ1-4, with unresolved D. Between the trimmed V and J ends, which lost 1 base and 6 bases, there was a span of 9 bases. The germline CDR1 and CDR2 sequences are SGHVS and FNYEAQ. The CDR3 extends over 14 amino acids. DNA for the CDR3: TGTGCCAGCAGCTTAGAAAGAGGGTATGAAAAACTGTTTTTT. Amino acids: CASSLERGYEKLFF.

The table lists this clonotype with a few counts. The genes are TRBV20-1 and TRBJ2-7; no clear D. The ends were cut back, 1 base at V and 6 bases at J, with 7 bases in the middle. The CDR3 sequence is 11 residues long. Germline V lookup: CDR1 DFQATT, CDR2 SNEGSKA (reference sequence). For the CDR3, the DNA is TGCAGTGCTAGAGTGTCGGGCGAGCAGTACTTC. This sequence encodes CSARVSGEQYF.

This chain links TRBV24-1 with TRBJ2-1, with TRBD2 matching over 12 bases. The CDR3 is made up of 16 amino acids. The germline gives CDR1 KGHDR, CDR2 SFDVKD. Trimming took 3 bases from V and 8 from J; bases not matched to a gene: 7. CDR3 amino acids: CATSDTPGLAGHEQFF. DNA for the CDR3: TGTGCCACCAGTGATACCCCGGGACTAGCGGGCCATGAGCAGTTCTTC.

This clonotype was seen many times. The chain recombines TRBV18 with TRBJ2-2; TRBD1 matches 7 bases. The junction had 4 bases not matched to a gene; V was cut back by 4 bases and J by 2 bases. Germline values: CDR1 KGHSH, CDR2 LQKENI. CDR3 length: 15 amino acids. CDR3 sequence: CASSRGQRNTGELFF. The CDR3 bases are TGTGCCAGCTCACGGGGACAGAGAAACACCGGGGAGCTGTTTTTT.

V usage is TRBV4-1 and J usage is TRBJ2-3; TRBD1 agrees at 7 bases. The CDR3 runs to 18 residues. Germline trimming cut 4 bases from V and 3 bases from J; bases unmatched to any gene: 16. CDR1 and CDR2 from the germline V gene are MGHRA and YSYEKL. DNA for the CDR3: TGCGCCAGCAGCCCTCCACAATCGGGGCAGGGGGTAACAGATACGCAGTATTTT. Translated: CASSPPQSGQGVTDTQYF.

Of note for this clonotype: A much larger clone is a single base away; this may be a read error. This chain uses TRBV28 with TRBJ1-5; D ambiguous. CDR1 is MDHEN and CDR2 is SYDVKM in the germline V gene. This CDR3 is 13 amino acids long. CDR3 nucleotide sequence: TGTGCCAGCAGATCAAATAGCGATCAGCCCCAGCATTTT. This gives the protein CASRSNSDQPQHF.

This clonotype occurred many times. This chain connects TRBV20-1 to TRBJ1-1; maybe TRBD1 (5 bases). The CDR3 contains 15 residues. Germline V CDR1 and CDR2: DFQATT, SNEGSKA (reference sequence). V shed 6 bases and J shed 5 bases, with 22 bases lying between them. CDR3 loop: CSARVLVPGGTEAFF. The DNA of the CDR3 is TGCAGTGCGAGGGTCTTAGTCCCGGGGGGGACTGAAGCTTTCTTT.

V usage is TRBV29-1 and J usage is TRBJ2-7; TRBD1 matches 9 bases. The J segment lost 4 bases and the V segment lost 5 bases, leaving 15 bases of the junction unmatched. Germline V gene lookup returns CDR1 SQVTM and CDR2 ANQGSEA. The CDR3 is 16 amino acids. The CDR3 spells CSVMGSSGTGTYEQYF. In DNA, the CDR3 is TGCAGCGTTATGGGTTCGTCGGGGACAGGGACGTACGAGCAGTACTTC.

The CDR3 coding sequence is TGTGCCAGCAGTTTAAGTCCGAACGGAGAGACCCAGTACTTC. The encoded protein is CASSLSPNGETQYF. V is TRBV28 and J is TRBJ2-5; no clear D. Trimming pared 2 bases from V and 4 bases from J, leaving 11 bases between. Germline V gene lookup returns CDR1 MDHEN and CDR2 SYDVKM. The CDR3 runs 14 residues.

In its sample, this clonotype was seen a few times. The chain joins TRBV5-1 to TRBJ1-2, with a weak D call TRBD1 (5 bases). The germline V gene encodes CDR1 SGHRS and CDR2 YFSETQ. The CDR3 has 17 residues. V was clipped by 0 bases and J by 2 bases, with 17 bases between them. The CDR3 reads CASSLAWGRQVNYGYTF. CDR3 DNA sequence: TGCGCCAGCAGCTTGGCCTGGGGACGGCAGGTAAACTATGGCTACACCTTC.

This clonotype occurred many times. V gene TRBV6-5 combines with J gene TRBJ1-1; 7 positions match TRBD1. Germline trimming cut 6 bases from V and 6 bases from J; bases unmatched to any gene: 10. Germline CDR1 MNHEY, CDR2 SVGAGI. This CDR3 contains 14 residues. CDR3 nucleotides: TGTGCCAGCAGACCGCCCGGGACAGAGGCTGAAGCTTTCTTT. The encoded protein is CASRPPGTEAEAFF.

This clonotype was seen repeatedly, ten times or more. The CDR3, as DNA: TGTGCCAGCAGTCCGCTCCCCCCAGGGGTAGGAAACACCATATATTTT. Encoded protein: CASSPLPPGVGNTIYF. The chain joins TRBV27 to TRBJ1-3; D perhaps matches TRBD1 (6 bases). The CDR3 is 16 amino acids. Germline-derived CDR1 and CDR2 are MNHEY and SMNVEV (reference sequence). V dropped 5 bases and J dropped 4 bases, with 18 bases sitting between them.

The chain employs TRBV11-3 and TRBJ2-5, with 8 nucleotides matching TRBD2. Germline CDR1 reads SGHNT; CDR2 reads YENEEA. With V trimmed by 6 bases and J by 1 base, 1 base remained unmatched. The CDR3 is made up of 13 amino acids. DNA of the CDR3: TGTGCCAGCAGGAGCGGGAGCCAAGAGACCCAGTACTTC. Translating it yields CASRSGSQETQYF.

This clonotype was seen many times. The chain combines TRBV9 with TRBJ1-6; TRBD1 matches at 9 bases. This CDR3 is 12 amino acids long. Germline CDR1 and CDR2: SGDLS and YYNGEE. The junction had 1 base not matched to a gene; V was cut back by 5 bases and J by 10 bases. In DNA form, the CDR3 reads TGTGCCAGCAGGACAGGGGGATCACCCCTCCACTTT. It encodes CASRTGGSPLHF. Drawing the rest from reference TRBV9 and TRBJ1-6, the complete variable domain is DSGVTQTPKHLITATGQRVTLRCSPRSGDLSVYWYQQSLDQGLQFLIQYYNGEERAKGNILERFSAQQFPDLHSELNLSSLELGDSALYFCASRTGGSPLHFGNGTRLTVT.

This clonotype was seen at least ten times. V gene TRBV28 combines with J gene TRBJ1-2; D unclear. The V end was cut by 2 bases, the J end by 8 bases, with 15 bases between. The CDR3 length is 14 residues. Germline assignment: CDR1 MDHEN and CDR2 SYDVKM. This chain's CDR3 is CASSLRTGRGGYTF. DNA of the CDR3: TGTGCCAGCAGTTTAAGAACGGGCCGGGGAGGCTACACCTTC.

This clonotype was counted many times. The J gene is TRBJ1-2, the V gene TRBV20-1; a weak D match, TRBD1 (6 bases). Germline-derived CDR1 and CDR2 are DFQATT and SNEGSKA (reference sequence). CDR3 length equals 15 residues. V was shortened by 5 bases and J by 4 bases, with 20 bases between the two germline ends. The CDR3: CSAHKGTGSTYGYTF. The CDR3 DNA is TGCAGTGCTCATAAAGGAACAGGGAGTACCTATGGCTACACCTTC.

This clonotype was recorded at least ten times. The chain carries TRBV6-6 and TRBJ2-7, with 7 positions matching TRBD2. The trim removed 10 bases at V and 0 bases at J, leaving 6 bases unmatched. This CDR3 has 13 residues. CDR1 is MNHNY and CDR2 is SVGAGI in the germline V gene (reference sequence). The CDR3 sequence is CAIQAGSSYEQYF. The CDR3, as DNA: TGTGCCATTCAAGCGGGATCCTCCTACGAGCAGTACTTC.

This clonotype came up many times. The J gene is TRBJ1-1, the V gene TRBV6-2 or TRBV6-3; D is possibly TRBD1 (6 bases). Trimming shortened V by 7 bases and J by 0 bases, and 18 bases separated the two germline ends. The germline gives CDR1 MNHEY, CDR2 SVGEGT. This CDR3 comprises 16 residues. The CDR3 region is CASISGLNRVNTEAFF. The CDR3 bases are TGTGCCAGCATTTCCGGGCTGAACAGGGTGAACACTGAAGCTTTCTTT.

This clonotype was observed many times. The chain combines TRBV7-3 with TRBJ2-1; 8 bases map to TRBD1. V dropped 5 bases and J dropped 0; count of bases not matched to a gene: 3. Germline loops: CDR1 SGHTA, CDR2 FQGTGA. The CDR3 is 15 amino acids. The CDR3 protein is CASSPGGGSYNEQFF. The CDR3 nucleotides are TGTGCCAGCAGCCCAGGGGGCGGCTCCTACAATGAGCAGTTCTTC.

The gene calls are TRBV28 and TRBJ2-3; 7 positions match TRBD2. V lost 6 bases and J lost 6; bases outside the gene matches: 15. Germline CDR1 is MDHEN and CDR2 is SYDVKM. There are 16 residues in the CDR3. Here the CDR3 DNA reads TGTGCCAGCAGCTCGGGTACTAGCGTGGCGAGGGATACGCAGTATTTT. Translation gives CASSSGTSVARDTQYF.

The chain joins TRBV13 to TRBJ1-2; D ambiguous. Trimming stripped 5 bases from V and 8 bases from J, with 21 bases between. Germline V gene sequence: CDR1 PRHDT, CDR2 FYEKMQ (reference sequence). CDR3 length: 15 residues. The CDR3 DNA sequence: TGTGCCAGCAGCCTACGGAACGAGGAAGGGCGAGGCTACACCTTC. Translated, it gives CASSLRNEEGRGYTF.

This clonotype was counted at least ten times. CDR3 in DNA: TGTGCCAGCAGTTTCCGCGGGGGGAGTCAGCCCCAGCATTTT. Amino acid sequence: CASSFRGGSQPQHF. This sequence joins TRBV27 and TRBJ1-5; TRBD1 is a possible D gene (5 bases). This CDR3 spans 14 amino acids. Germline V gene sequence: CDR1 MNHEY, CDR2 SMNVEV (reference sequence). V was trimmed by 3 bases and J by 6 bases, leaving 12 bases between them.